This TCR beta chain was retrieved from a study of OX40 agonist ivuxolimab in advanced cancers. For the study at large: Averaging about 60 years in age, with a range of about 20 to 90, the cohort was 82.7% male.

The repertoire was sequenced with immunoSEQ multiplex PCR; TCRdb's copy has only in-frame clones and lacks some. The sample shows 70,000 or so clones, 88% of them seen only once. With respect to this clone: Its cognate antigen is unknown.

Study-level points and caveats: CD8+ T cells averaged more expanded clones than CD4+. Individuals who were partial responders at 0.1-3.0 mg/kg had clonal expansion that ranked among the lowest.

Systemic immunosuppression or autoimmune disease history was grounds to exclude patients. The CDR3 contains 13 residues. Looked up from germline, CDR1 is SQVTM and CDR2 is ANQGSEA. Trimming cost V 4 bases and J 2 bases, with 11 bases left between them. This specimen was CD4+ or CD8+ T cells sorted from blood, taken in a trial of the OX40 agonist ivuxolimab. This chain connects TRBV29-1 to TRBJ1-1, with unresolved D. The TCR comes from an adult with an advanced solid tumor such as melanoma, head and neck, liver or kidney cancer. The CDR3 bases are TGCAGCGTTGGGACCACACTTAACACTGAAGCTTTCTTT. This gives the protein CSVGTTLNTEAFF. Drawing the rest from reference TRBV29-1 and TRBJ1-1, the complete variable domain is SAVISQKPSRDICQRGTSLTIQCQVDSQVTMMFWYRQQPGQSLTLIATANQGSEATYESGFVIDKFPISRPNLTFSTLTVSNMSPEDSSIYLCSVGTTLNTEAFFGQGTRLTVV.